Included here is one T cell receptor beta chain sequence, with context. Its antigen is currently unknown. The table came from immunoSEQ multiplex PCR; TCRdb's copy has only in-frame clones and leaves some out. The repertoire includes 140,000 to 150,000 clones, about 93% of them detected once, and around 1.9% sits in the top ten. The entry originates in a study of T cell responses to AZD1222 COVID-19 vaccine. Findings and caveats of the study: Close to half of all spike-specific TCRs reportedly target regions of the variants that are unmutated.

Germline V lookup: CDR1 SGDLS, CDR2 YYNGEE. The CDR3 extends over 15 amino acids. V gave up 3 bases and J gave up 3 bases, with 12 bases separating them. The sequence was obtained from an adult in good health. The sample consisted of peripheral blood, taken on day 0 of AZD1222 vaccination. V is TRBV9 and J is TRBJ1-4, with D maybe TRBD1 (6 bases). In DNA, the CDR3 is TGTGCCAGCAGCGCGCGGGACAATTCTAATGAAAAACTGTTTTTT. This codes for CASSARDNSNEKLFF. The full variable domain, completed using reference TRBV9 and TRBJ1-4, is DSGVTQTPKHLITATGQRVTLRCSPRSGDLSVYWYQQSLDQGLQFLIQYYNGEERAKGNILERFSAQQFPDLHSELNLSSLELGDSALYFCASSARDNSNEKLFFGSGTQLSVL.